This T cell receptor (beta chain) was profiled in a study of Graves' ophthalmopathy and Graves' hyperthyroidism. The wider study: Peripheral blood was gathered at first diagnosis, ahead of any treatment whatsoever.

The table lists this clonotype with many counts. Its antigen is currently unknown. V lost 7 bases to trimming and J lost 0 bases, with 10 bases between them. CDR1 and CDR2 (germline): MDHEN, SYDVKM. The CDR3 covers 14 residues. Amplification of the TCR beta CDR3 regions used RNA transcripts (as template). HTBI primers served in a first-round RT-PCR, which a second-round multiplex PCR followed. TCRdb passed the multiplex PCR reads through MiXCR, listing each CDR3 protein once. The sample includes some 350,000 distinct CDR3 sequences, approximately 18% of them seen just once. Study-wide findings and caveats: Blood also carried most expanded thyroid clonotypes exceeding 0.001 frequency. Distinction of ophthalmopathy from stable hyperthyroidism by a 13-signature model reached 85% to 90% sensitivity and 75% to 83% specificity.

Sequencing was done on a sample of peripheral blood. This TCR derives from an adult woman with stable Graves' hyperthyroidism. V is TRBV28 and J is TRBJ1-5; D not resolved. CDR3 sequence (DNA): TGTGCCAGCACCGTAGGGCTTAGCAATCAGCCCCAGCATTTT. Its protein is CASTVGLSNQPQHF. The complete variable domain, with remaining parts taken from reference TRBV28 and TRBJ1-5, reads DVKVTQSSRYLVKRTGEKVFLECVQDMDHENMFWYRQDPGLGLRLIYFSYDVKMKEKGDIPEGYSVSREKKERFSLILESASTNQTSMYLCASTVGLSNQPQHFGDGTRLSIL.